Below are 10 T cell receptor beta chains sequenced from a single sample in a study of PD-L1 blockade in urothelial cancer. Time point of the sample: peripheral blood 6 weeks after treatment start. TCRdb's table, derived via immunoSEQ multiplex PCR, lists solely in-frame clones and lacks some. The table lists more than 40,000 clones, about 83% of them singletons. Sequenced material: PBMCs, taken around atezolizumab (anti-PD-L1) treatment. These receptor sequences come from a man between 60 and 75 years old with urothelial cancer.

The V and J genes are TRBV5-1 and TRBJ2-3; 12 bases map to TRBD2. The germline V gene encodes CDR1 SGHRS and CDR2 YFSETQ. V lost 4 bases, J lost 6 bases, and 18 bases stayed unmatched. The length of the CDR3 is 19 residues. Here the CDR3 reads CASSPAVFATSGRRDTQYF. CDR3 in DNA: TGCGCCAGCAGCCCAGCGGTTTTCGCAACTAGCGGGAGGAGGGATACGCAGTATTTT.

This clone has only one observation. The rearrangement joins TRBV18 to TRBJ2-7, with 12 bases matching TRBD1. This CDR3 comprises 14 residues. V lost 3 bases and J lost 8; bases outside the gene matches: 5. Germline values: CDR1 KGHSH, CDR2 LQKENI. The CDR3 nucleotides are TGTGCCAGCTCACCGGGACAGGGGGCTTTTAAGCAGTACTTC. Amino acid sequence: CASSPGQGAFKQYF.

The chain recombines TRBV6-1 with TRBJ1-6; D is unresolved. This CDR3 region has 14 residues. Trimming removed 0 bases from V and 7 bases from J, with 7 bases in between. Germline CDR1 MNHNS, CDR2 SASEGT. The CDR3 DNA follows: TGTGCCAGCAGTGAAGCCAACAGAAATTCACCCCTCCACTTT. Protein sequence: CASSEANRNSPLHF.

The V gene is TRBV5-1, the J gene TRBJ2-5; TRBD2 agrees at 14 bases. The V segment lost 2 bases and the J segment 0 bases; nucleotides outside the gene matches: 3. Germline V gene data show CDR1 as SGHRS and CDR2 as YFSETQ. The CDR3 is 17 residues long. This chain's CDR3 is CASSLGTSGGYQETQYF. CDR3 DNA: TGCGCCAGCAGCTTAGGGACTAGCGGGGGTTACCAAGAGACCCAGTACTTC.

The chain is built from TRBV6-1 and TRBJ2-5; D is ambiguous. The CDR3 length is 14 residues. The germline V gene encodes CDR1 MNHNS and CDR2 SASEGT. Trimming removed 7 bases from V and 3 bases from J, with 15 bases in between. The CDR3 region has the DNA TGTGCCAGCACCCGAACCGGCGGTAAAGAGACCCAGTACTTC. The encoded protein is CASTRTGGKETQYF.

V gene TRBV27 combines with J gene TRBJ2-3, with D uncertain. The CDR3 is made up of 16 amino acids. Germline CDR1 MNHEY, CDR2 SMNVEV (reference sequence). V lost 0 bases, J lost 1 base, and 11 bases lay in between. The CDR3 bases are TGTGCCAGCAGTTTATCCTCCGGTGTTGGCACAGATACGCAGTATTTT. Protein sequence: CASSLSSGVGTDTQYF.

The CDR3 is CASSLGISGLVYEQYF. CDR3 DNA sequence: TGTGCCAGCAGCTTGGGTATTTCCGGGTTGGTCTACGAGCAGTACTTC. V and J are TRBV5-8 and TRBJ2-7; D remains unclear. Trimming removed 0 bases at V and 3 bases at J, with 16 bases between. There are 16 residues in the CDR3. Germline V lookup: CDR1 SGHTS, CDR2 YDEGEE.

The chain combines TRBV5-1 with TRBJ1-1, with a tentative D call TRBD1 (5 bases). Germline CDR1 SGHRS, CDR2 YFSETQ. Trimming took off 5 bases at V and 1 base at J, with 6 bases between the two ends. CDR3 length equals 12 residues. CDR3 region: CASSQGNTEAFF. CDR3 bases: TGCGCCAGCAGTCAGGGGAACACTGAAGCTTTCTTT.

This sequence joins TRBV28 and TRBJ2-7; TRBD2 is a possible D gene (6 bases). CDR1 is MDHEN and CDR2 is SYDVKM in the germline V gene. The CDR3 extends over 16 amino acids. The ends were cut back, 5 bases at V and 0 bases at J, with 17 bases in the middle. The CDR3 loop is CASSPIWGLSSYEQYF. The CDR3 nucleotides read TGTGCCAGCAGTCCCATTTGGGGACTCAGCTCCTACGAGCAGTACTTC.

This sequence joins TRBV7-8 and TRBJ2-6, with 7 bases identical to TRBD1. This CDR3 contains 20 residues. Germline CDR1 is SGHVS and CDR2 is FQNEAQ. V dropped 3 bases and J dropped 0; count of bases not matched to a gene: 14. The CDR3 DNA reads TGTGCCAGCAGCTTCCCCTTGCGCCGGGACAGAAACTCTGGGGCCAACGTCCTGACTTTC. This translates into CASSFPLRRDRNSGANVLTF.